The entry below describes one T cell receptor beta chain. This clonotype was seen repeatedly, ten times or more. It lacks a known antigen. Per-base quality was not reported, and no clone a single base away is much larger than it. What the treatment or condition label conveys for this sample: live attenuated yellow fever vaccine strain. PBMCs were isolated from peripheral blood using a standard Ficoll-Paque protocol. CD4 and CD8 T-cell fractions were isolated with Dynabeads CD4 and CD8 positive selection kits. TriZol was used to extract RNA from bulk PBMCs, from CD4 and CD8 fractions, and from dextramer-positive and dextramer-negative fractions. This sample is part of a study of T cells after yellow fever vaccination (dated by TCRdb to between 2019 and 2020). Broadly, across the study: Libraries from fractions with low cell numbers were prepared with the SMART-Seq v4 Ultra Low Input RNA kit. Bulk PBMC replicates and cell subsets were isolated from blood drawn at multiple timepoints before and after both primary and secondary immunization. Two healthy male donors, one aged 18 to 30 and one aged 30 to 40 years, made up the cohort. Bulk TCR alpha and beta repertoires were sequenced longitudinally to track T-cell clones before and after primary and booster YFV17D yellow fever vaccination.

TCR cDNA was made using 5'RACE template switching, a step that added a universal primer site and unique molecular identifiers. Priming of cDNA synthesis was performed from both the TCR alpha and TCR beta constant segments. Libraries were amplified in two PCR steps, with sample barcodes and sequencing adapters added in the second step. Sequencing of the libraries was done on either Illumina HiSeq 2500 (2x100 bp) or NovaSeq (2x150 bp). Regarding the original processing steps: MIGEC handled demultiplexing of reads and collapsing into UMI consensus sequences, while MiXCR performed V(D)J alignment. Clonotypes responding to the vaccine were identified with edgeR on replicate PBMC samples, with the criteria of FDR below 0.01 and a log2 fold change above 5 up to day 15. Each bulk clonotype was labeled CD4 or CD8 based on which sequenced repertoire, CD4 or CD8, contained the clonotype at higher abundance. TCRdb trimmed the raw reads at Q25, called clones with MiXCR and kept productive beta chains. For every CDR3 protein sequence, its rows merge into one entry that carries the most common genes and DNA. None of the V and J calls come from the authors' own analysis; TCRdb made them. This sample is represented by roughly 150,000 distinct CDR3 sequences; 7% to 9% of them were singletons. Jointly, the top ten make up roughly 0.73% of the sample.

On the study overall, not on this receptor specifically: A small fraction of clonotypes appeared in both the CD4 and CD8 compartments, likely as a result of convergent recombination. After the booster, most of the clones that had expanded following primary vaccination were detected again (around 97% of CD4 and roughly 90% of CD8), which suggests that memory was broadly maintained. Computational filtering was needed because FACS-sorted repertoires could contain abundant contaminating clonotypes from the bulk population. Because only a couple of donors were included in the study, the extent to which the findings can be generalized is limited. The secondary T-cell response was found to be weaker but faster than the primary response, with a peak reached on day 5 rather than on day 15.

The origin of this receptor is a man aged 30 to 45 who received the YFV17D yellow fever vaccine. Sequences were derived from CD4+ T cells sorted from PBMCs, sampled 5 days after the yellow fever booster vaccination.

The CDR3 protein sequence reads: CASSLVGVGTEAFF. The sequenced DNA: TGTGCCAGCAGCTTAGTAGGGGTGGGCACTGAAGCTTTCTTT. Here the chain combines TRBV11-2 and TRBJ1-1; the D region possibly corresponds to TRBD1 (5 bases align). The CDR1 and CDR2 encoded by the germline V gene are SGHAT and FQNNGV. The CDR3 holds 14 amino acids from the cysteine to the phenylalanine. Only the CDR3 region is kept as DNA, spanning 42 bases read in frame from base 1. The junction carries 10 bases between V and J, which are trimmed by 1 base and 4 bases respectively.